Sequencing of this T cell receptor beta chain was carried out in a study of blood T cell repertoires in COVID-19. On the study more broadly: From T cells, B-cell-depleted T cells, or PBMCs came the material, which was cDNA or gDNA.

Original analysis: From reference gene primer amplification, estimates of nucleated cell counts were derived. Sequenced by immunoSEQ multiplex PCR; TCRdb stores in-frame clones only, minus some. V, J and clone size derive from that table, while D and trimming were established from the DNA sequence. The repertoire includes roughly 260,000 clones, roughly 82% of them detected once, and about 4.5% sits in the top ten. The CDR3 totals 12 residues. The V gene's germline CDR1 is LGHNA and CDR2 YNFKEQ. V lost 0 bases and J lost 6, with 4 bases in between. The chain carries TRBV4-2 and TRBJ2-3; D is unclear. The TCR sequence derives from a woman in her seventies with acute or convalescent COVID-19. Material: peripheral blood. The CDR3 spells CASSQDLDTQYF. CDR3 DNA sequence: TGTGCCAGCAGCCAAGATCTGGATACGCAGTATTTT.